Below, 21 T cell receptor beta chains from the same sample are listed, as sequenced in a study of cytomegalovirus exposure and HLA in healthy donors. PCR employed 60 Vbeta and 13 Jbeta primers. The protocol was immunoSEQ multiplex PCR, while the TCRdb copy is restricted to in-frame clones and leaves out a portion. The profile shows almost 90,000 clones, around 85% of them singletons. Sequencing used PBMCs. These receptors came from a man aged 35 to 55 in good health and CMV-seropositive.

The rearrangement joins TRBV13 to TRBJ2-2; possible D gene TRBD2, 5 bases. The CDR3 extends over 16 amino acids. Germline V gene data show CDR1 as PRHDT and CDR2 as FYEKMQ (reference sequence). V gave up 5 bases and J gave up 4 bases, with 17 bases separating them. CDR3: CASSQRRQSGTGELFF. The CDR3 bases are TGTGCCAGCAGCCAGCGGCGACAATCGGGCACCGGGGAGCTGTTTTTT.

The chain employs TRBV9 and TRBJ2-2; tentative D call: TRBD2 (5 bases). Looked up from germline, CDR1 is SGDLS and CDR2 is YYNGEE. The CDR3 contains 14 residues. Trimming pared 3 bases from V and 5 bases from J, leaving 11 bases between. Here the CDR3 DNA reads TGTGCCAGCAGCGCGGGGATGGTGACCGGGGAGCTGTTTTTT. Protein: CASSAGMVTGELFF. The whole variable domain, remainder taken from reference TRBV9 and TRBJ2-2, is DSGVTQTPKHLITATGQRVTLRCSPRSGDLSVYWYQQSLDQGLQFLIQYYNGEERAKGNILERFSAQQFPDLHSELNLSSLELGDSALYFCASSAGMVTGELFFGEGSRLTVL.

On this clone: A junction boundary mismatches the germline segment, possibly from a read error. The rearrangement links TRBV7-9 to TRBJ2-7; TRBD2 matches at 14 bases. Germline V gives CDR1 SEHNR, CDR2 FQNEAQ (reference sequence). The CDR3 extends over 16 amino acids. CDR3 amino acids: CSSSLDGTSGSDEQYF. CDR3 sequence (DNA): TGTTCCAGCAGCTTAGATGGGACTAGCGGGAGCGACGAGCAGTACTTC.

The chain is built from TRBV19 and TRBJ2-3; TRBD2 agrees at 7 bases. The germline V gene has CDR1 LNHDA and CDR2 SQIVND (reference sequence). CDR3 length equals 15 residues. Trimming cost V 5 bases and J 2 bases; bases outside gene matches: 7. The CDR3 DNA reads TGTGCCAGTAGTTCCGGACTAGTCCCCACAGATACGCAGTATTTT. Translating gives CASSSGLVPTDTQYF.

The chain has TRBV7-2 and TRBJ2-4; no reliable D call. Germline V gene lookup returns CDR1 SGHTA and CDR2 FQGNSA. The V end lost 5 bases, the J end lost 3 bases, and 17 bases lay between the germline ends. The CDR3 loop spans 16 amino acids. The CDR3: CASSPTPVSVKNIQYF. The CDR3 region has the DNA TGTGCCAGCAGCCCCACGCCGGTTTCGGTCAAAAACATTCAGTACTTC.

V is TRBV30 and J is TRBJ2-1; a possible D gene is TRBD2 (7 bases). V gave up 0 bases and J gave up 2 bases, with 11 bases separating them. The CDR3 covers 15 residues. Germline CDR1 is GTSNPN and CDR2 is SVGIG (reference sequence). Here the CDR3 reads CAWSVLGGPYNEQFF. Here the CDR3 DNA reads TGTGCCTGGAGTGTACTGGGGGGGCCCTACAATGAGCAGTTCTTC.

DNA of the CDR3: TGTGCCAGCAGGATGGGGGACAGGGGAGGAAAACTGTTTTTT. Its translation is CASRMGDRGGKLFF. The V gene is TRBV6-5, the J gene TRBJ1-4; 10 bases match TRBD1. Trimming at V came to 6 bases and at J to 10 bases, leaving 8 bases not matched to a gene. Germline lookup yields CDR1 MNHEY and CDR2 SVGAGI. The CDR3 spans 14 residues.

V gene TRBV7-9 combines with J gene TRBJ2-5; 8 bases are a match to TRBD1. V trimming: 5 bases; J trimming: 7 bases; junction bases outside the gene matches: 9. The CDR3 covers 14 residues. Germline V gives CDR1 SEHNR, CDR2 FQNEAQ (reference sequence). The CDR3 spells CASSPGQVAGTQYF. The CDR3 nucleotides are TGTGCCAGCAGCCCGGGACAGGTGGCAGGGACCCAGTACTTC.

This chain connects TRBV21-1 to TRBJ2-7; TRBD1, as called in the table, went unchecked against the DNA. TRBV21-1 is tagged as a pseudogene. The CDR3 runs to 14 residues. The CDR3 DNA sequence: TGTGCCAGCAGCAAGGGACAGCTCCCCTACGAGCAGTACTTC. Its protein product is CASSKGQLPYEQYF.

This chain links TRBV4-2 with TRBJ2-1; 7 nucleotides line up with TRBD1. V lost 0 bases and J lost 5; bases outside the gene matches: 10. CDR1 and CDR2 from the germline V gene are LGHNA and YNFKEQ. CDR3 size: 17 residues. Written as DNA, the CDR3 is TGTGCCAGCAGCCAAGATACGGGACAGCGCTACAACAATGAGCAGTTCTTC. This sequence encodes CASSQDTGQRYNNEQFF.

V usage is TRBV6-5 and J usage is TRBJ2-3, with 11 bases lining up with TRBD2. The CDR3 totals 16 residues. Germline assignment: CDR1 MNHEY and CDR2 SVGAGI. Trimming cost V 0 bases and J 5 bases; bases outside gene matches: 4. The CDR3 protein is CASSYSSGGARDTQYF. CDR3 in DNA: TGTGCCAGCAGTTACTCTAGCGGGGGGGCGAGAGATACGCAGTATTTT.

This CDR3 reads CASSFFGGNTEAFF. CDR3 coding DNA: TGTGCCAGCAGCTTCTTCGGAGGGAACACTGAAGCTTTCTTT. The rearrangement uses TRBV7-2 and TRBJ1-1, with D hard to call. The CDR3 spans 14 residues. Germline V gene data show CDR1 as SGHTA and CDR2 as FQGNSA. Trimming stripped 3 bases from V and 1 base from J, with 9 bases between.

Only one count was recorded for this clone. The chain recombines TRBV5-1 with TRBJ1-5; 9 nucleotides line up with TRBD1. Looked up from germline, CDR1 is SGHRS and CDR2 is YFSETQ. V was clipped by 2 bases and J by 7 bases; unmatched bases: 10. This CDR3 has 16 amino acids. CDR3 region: CASSLTTGGAGQPQHF. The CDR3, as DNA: TGCGCCAGCAGCTTAACTACAGGGGGCGCAGGACAGCCCCAGCATTTT.

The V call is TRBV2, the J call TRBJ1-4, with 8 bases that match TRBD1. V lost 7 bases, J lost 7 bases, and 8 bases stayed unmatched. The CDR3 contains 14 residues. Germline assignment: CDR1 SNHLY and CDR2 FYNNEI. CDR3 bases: TGTGCCAGCACTACCGACAGGGGACGTGAAAAACTGTTTTTT. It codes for CASTTDRGREKLFF.

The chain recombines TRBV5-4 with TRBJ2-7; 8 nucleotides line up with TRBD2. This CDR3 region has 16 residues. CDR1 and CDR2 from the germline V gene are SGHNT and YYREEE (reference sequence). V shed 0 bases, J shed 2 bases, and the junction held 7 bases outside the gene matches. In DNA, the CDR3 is TGTGCCAGCAGCTTGGATTTTAGCGGGAATACCTACGAGCAGTACTTC. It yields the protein CASSLDFSGNTYEQYF.

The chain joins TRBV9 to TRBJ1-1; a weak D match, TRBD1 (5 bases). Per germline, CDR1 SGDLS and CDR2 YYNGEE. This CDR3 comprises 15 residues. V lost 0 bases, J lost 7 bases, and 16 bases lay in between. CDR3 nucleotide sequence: TGTGCCAGCAGCGTAGGGGAGGGGCCTGTCCTTGAAGCTTTCTTT. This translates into CASSVGEGPVLEAFF.

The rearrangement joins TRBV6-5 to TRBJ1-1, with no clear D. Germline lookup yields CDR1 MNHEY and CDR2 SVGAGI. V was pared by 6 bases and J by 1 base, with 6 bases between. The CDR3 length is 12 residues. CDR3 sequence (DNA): TGTGCCAGCAGACGGGAGAACACTGAAGCTTTCTTT. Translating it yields CASRRENTEAFF.

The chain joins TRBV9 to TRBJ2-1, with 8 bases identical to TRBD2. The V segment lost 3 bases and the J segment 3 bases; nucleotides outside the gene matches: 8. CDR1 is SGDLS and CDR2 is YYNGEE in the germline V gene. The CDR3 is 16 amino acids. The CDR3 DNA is TGTGCCAGCAGCGCCCGCGGGGGGACCCTCTACAATGAGCAGTTCTTC. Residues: CASSARGGTLYNEQFF. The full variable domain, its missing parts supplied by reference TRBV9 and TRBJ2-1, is DSGVTQTPKHLITATGQRVTLRCSPRSGDLSVYWYQQSLDQGLQFLIQYYNGEERAKGNILERFSAQQFPDLHSELNLSSLELGDSALYFCASSARGGTLYNEQFFGPGTRLTVL.

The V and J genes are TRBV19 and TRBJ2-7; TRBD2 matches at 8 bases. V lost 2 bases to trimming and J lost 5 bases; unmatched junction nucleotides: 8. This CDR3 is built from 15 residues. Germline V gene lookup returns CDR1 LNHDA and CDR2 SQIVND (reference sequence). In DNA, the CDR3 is TGTGCCAGTAGTATACGGCGGCGGGGGGTGGACGAGCAGTACTTC. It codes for CASSIRRRGVDEQYF.

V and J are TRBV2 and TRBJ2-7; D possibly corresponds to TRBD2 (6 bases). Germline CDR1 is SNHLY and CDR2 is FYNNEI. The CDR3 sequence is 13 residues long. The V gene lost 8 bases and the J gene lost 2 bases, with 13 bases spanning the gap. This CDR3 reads CASAGSNTYEQYF. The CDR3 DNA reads TGTGCCAGCGCGGGAAGTAACACCTACGAGCAGTACTTC.

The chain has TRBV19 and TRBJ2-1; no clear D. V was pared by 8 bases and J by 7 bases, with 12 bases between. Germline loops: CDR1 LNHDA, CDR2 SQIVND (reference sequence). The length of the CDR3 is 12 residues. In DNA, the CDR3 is TGTGCCAGTTCCGAGGCTTGGAATGAGCAGTTCTTC. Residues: CASSEAWNEQFF.